This TCR beta chain was documented in a study of Ad26.COV2.S vaccination and SARS-CoV-2 variants. Overall study: The Ad26.COV2.S arm of the COV1001 trial was where the donor was placed.

The study's findings and limits: The study found higher spike-specific TCR breadth in vaccine than placebo recipients.

Sequenced by immunoSEQ multiplex PCR; TCRdb stores in-frame clones only, minus some. The repertoire has over 400,000 clones, 92% of them found once; the top ten carry less than 2%. Per germline, CDR1 SEHNR and CDR2 FQNEAQ (reference sequence). V gave up 5 bases and J gave up 5 bases, with 8 bases separating them. There are 12 residues in the CDR3. Regarding treatment: about 20 received Ad26.COV2.S at low or high dose, single or two shots; five or six received placebo; per-sample allocation not given. At day 63 after the first vaccine or placebo injection, samples were drawn. Details on this clone: Its antigen remains unknown.

The sample consisted of peripheral blood, taken in a trial of Ad26.COV2.S vaccine versus placebo. V and J are TRBV7-9 and TRBJ2-3, with a weak D call TRBD2 (5 bases). The receptor was derived from a person aged 18-60 years who received the Ad26.COV2.S COVID-19 vaccine or a placebo. The CDR3 DNA sequence: TGTGCCAGCAGCCCCCGGGGAGATACGCAGTATTTT. Its translation: CASSPRGDTQYF.